What follows are 6 T cell receptor beta chains derived from one specimen sequenced in a study of T cell clonotyping in hematopoietic cell transplantation. Method: immunoSEQ multiplex PCR; TCRdb's copy keeps in-frame clones and lacks some. Of some 13,000 clones listed, over 85% are singletons. Sequenced material: PBMCs, taken 30 days after allogeneic stem cell transplant. The origin of the receptors is a male patient over 55 who had an allogeneic stem cell transplant from an unrelated donor, so the T cells may come from the graft donor. Some clones in this sample may be carry-over from other donors' samples.

This clone occurred once. The chain is built from TRBV19 and TRBJ1-6, with 7 bases matching TRBD1. Per the germline V gene, CDR1 is LNHDA and CDR2 is SQIVND (reference sequence). This CDR3 contains 16 residues. The J segment lost 9 bases and the V segment lost 1 base, leaving 9 bases of the junction unmatched. The CDR3 spells CASSIGDSSLGSPLHF. CDR3 nucleotides: TGTGCCAGTAGTATAGGGGACAGCTCTTTGGGTTCACCCCTCCACTTT.

The chain carries TRBV5-1 and TRBJ2-7; D gene uncertain. With 4 bases removed from V and 1 base from J, the gap between germline ends came to 15 bases. CDR3 size: 15 residues. The germline V gene encodes CDR1 SGHRS and CDR2 YFSETQ. The CDR3 loop reads CASSPHSAGSYEQYF. The CDR3, as DNA: TGCGCCAGCAGCCCCCATTCTGCAGGTTCCTACGAGCAGTACTTC.

The chain has TRBV19 and TRBJ1-4, with 11 bases fitting TRBD1. The ends lost 3 bases at V and 1 base at J; junction bases unmatched: 4. The CDR3 length is 17 residues. CDR1 and CDR2 (germline): LNHDA, SQIVND (reference sequence). This CDR3 is CASSILGQGGTNEKLFF. The CDR3 DNA follows: TGTGCCAGTAGTATCCTGGGACAGGGGGGAACTAATGAAAAACTGTTTTTT.

This chain connects TRBV19 to TRBJ1-4, with a tentative D call TRBD1 (5 bases). Trimming shortened V by 10 bases and J by 0 bases, and 15 bases separated the two germline ends. The germline CDR1 and CDR2 sequences are LNHDA and SQIVND (reference sequence). The CDR3 sequence is 15 residues long. CDR3 DNA: TGTGCCACCTCTGTCCGGGGCTCAACTAATGAAAAACTGTTTTTT. Translated: CATSVRGSTNEKLFF.

V gene TRBV6-5 combines with J gene TRBJ2-7; D is unclear. Germline V gene lookup returns CDR1 MNHEY and CDR2 SVGAGI. The CDR3 is 11 residues long. V lost 2 bases, J lost 5 bases, and 4 bases lay in between. In DNA form, the CDR3 reads TGTGCCAGCAGTTACCATAACGAGCAGTACTTC. Translation: CASSYHNEQYF.

The gene calls are TRBV6-1 and TRBJ1-1; D gene ambiguous. The CDR3 length is 11 residues. Looked up from germline, CDR1 is MNHNS and CDR2 is SASEGT. V lost 8 bases to trimming and J lost 3 bases, with 7 bases between them. CDR3 nucleotide sequence: TGTGCCAGCGCGGACCACACTGAAGCTTTCTTT. Residues: CASADHTEAFF.